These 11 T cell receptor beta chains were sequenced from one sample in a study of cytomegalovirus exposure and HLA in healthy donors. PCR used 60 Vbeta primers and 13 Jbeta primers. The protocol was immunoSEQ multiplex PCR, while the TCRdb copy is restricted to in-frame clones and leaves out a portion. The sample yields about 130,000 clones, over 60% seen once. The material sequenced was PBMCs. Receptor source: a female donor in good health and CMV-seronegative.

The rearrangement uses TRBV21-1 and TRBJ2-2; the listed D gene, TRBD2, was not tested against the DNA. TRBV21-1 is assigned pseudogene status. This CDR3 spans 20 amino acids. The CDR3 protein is CASSTRGGFRGLPNTGELFF. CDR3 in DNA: TGTGCCAGCAGCACGCGGGGGGGTTTCCGGGGGCTCCCTAACACCGGGGAGCTGTTTTTT.

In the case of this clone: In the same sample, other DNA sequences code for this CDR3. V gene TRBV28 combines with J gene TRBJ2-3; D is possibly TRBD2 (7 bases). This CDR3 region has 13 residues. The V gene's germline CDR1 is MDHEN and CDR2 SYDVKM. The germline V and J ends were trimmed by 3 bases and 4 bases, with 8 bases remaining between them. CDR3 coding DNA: TGTGCCAGCAGTTTGCGGGGGCCAGATACGCAGTATTTT. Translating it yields CASSLRGPDTQYF. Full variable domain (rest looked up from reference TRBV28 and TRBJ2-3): DVKVTQSSRYLVKRTGEKVFLECVQDMDHENMFWYRQDPGLGLRLIYFSYDVKMKEKGDIPEGYSVSREKKERFSLILESASTNQTSMYLCASSLRGPDTQYFGPGTRLTVL.

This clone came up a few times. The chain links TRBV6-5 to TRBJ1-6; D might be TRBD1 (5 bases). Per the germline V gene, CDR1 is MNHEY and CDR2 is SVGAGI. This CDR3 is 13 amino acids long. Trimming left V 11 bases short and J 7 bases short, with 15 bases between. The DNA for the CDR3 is TGTGCCGGGGCCCGTAAAGTCAATTCACCCCTCCACTTT. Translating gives CAGARKVNSPLHF.

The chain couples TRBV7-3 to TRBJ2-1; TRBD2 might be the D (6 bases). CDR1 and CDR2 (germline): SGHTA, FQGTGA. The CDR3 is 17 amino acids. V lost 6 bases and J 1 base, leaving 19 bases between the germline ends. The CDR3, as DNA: TGTGCCAGCAGTACGAAGGTGGGGACTGGATCCTACAATGAGCAGTTCTTC. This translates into CASSTKVGTGSYNEQFF.

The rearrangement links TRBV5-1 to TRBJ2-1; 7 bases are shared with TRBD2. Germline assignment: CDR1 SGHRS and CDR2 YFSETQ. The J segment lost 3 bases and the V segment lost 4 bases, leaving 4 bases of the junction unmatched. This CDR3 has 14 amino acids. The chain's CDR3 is CASSTTSNYNEQFF. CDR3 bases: TGCGCCAGCAGCACGACTAGCAACTACAATGAGCAGTTCTTC. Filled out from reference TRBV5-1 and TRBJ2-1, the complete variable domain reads KAGVTQTPRYLIKTRGQQVTLSCSPISGHRSVSWYQQTPGQGLQFLFEYFSETQRNKGNFPGRFSGRQFSNSRSEMNVSTLELGDSALYLCASSTTSNYNEQFFGPGTRLTVL.

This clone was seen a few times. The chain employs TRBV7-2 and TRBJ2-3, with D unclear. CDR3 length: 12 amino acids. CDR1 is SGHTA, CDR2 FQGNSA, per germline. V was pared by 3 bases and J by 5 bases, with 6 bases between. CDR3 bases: TGTGCCAGCAGCTTCTCGGTAGATACGCAGTATTTT. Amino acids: CASSFSVDTQYF.

The CDR3 here is CASVSGQGLDGELFF. The CDR3 bases are TGCGCCAGCGTCTCGGGACAGGGCCTTGATGGGGAGCTGTTTTTT. J is TRBJ2-2 and V is TRBV5-1, with 9 bases identical to TRBD1. Germline trimming cut 7 bases from V and 8 bases from J; bases unmatched to any gene: 12. The CDR3 is made up of 15 amino acids. Germline-derived CDR1 and CDR2 are SGHRS and YFSETQ. Full variable domain (missing parts from reference TRBV5-1 and TRBJ2-2): KAGVTQTPRYLIKTRGQQVTLSCSPISGHRSVSWYQQTPGQGLQFLFEYFSETQRNKGNFPGRFSGRQFSNSRSEMNVSTLELGDSALYLCASVSGQGLDGELFFGEGSRLTVL.

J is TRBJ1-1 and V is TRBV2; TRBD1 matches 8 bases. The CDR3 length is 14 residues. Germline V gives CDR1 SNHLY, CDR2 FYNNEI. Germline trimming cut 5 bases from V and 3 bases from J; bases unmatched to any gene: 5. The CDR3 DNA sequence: TGTGCCAGCAGTCGACAGGGGAGGGACACTGAAGCTTTCTTT. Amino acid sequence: CASSRQGRDTEAFF.

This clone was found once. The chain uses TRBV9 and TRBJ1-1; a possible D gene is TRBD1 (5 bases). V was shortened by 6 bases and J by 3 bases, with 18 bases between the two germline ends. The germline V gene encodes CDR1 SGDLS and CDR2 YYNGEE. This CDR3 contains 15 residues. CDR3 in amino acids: CASTRSGDGDTEAFF. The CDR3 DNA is TGTGCCAGCACCCGGAGCGGGGACGGAGACACTGAAGCTTTCTTT.

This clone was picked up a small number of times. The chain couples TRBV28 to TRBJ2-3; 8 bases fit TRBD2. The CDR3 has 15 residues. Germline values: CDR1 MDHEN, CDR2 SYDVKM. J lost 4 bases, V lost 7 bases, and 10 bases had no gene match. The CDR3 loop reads CASTVRSGRPDTQYF. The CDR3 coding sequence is TGTGCCAGCACGGTCAGAAGCGGGAGACCAGATACGCAGTATTTT.

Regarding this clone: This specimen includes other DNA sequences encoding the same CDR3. CDR3 sequence reads: CASSLVQGGYEQYF. Written as DNA, the CDR3 is TGCGCCAGCAGCTTGGTCCAAGGAGGCTACGAGCAGTACTTC. The chain has TRBV5-1 and TRBJ2-7; D possibly corresponds to TRBD2 (5 bases). The CDR3 covers 14 residues. Trimming pared 0 bases from V and 3 bases from J, leaving 10 bases between. Germline V gene sequence: CDR1 SGHRS, CDR2 YFSETQ.